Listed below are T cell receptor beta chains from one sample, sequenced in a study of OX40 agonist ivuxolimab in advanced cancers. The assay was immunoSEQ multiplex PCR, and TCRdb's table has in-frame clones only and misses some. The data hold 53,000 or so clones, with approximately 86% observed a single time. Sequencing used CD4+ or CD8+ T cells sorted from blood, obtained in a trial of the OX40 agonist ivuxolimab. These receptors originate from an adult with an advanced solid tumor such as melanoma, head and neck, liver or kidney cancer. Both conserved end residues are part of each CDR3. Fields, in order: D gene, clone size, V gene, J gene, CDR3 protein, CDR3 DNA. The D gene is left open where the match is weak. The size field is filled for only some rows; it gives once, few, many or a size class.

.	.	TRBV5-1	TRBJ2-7	CASSTRESRSYEQYF	TGCGCCAGCAGCACTAGGGAGTCTCGGTCCTACGAGCAGTACTTC
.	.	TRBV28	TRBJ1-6	CASSSPWVSPLHF	TGTGCCAGCAGTTCCCCCTGGGTGTCACCCCTCCACTTT
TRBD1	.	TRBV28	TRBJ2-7	CASREQGAYEQYF	TGTGCCAGCAGAGAACAGGGGGCGTACGAGCAGTACTTC
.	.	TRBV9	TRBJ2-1	CASSSMGTLYNEQFF	TGTGCCAGCAGCTCGATGGGGACCCTCTACAATGAGCAGTTCTTC
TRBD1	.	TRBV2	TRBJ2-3	CASRRDRGGDTQYF	TGTGCCAGCCGCCGGGACAGGGGGGGAGATACGCAGTATTTT
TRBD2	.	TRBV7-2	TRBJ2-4	CASSLAETDYSGEGAKNIQYF	TGTGCCAGCAGCTTAGCGGAGACTGACTATTCGGGGGAGGGGGCCAAAAACATTCAGTACTTC
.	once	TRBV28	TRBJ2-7	CASSHTYEQYF	TGTGCCAGCAGTCACACCTACGAGCAGTACTTC
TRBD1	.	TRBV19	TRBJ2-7	CASSSTGTGRYEQYF	TGTGCCAGTAGTAGTACCGGGACAGGGCGTTACGAGCAGTACTTC
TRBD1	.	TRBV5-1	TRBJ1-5	CASSLGDRGNNQPQHF	TGCGCCAGCAGCTTGGGGGACAGGGGGAACAATCAGCCCCAGCATTTT
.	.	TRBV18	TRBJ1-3	CASSPSLGSGNTIYF	TGTGCCAGCTCACCATCTTTAGGCTCTGGAAACACCATATATTTT
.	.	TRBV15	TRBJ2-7	CATSSRRTADEQYF	TGTGCCACCAGTTCACGTAGGACTGCGGACGAGCAGTACTTC
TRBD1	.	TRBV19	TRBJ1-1	CASDTGGTEAFF	TGTGCCAGCGATACAGGGGGCACTGAAGCTTTCTTT
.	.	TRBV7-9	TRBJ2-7	CASSPNPFELYEQYF	TGTGCCAGCAGCCCAAACCCCTTTGAGCTCTACGAGCAGTACTTC
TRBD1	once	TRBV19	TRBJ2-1	CASSSRTGTNEQFF	TGTGCCAGTAGTAGTAGGACAGGGACGAATGAGCAGTTCTTC
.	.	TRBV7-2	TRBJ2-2	CASSLARTTGELFF	TGTGCCAGCAGCTTAGCGCGGACCACCGGGGAGCTGTTTTTT
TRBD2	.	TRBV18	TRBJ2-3	CASSSTSGGTDTQYF	TGTGCCAGCTCGTCGACTAGCGGGGGCACAGATACGCAGTATTTT
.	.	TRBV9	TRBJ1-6	CASSVEERYSPLHF	TGTGCCAGCAGCGTAGAGGAGAGGTATTCACCCCTCCACTTT
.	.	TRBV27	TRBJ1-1	CASRWGTNTEAFF	TGTGCCAGCAGGTGGGGGACCAACACTGAAGCTTTCTTT
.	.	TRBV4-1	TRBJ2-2	CASSHPRTTPSGELFF	TGCGCCAGCAGCCACCCTAGGACTACCCCAAGCGGGGAGCTGTTTTTT
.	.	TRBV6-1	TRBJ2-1	CASSELWRKNEQFF	TGTGCCAGCAGTGAATTATGGCGCAAGAATGAGCAGTTCTTC
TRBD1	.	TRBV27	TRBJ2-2	CASRDRGPNTGELFF	TGTGCCAGCCGCGACAGGGGGCCGAACACCGGGGAGCTGTTTTTT
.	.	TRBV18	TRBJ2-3	CASSPSSGSVGDTQYF	TGTGCCAGCTCACCATCATCGGGGAGCGTTGGGGATACGCAGTATTTT
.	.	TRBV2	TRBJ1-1	CASNPLSGRPEAFF	TGTGCCAGCAACCCACTCTCGGGGAGGCCTGAAGCTTTCTTT
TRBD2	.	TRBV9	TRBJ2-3	CASSERTSTSTDTQYF	TGTGCCAGCAGCGAGCGGACTAGCACGAGCACAGATACGCAGTATTTT
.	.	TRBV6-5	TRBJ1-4	CASSYGDRLSEKLFF	TGTGCCAGCAGTTACGGAGACAGGTTGTCTGAAAAACTGTTTTTT
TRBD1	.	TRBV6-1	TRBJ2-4	CASSEGETGGNIQYF	TGTGCCAGCAGTGAAGGGGAGACAGGGGGAAACATTCAGTACTTC
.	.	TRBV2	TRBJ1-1	CASRRGWENTEAFF	TGTGCCAGCAGGAGGGGCTGGGAGAACACTGAAGCTTTCTTT
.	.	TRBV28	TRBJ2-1	CASSSRPTGWVNEQFF	TGTGCCAGCAGTTCCCGGCCTACAGGGTGGGTAAATGAGCAGTTCTTC
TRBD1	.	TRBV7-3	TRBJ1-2	CASSLGTGITNYGYTF	TGTGCCAGCAGCTTAGGGACAGGGATTACTAACTATGGCTACACCTTC
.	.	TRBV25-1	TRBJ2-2	CASSAPAEGLNTGELFF	TGTGCCAGCAGTGCCCCCGCGGAAGGTTTGAACACCGGGGAGCTGTTTTTT
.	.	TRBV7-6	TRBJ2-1	CASSRSAINEQFF	TGTGCCAGCAGCCGCTCAGCTATCAATGAGCAGTTCTTC